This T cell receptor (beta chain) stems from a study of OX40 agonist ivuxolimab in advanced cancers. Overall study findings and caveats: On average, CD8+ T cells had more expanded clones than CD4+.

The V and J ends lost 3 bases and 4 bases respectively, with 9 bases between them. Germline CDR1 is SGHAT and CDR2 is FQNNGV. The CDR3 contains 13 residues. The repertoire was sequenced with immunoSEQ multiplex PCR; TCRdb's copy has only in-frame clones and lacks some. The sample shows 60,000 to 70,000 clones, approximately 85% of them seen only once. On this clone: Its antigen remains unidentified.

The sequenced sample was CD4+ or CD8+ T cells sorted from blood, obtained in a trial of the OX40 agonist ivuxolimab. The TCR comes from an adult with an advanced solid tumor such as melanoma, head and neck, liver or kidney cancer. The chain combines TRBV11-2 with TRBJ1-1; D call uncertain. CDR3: CASSFFGCTEAFF. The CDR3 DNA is TGTGCCAGCAGCTTTTTCGGGTGCACTGAAGCTTTCTTT.